This entry lists 30 T cell receptor beta chains sequenced from one sample in a study of control samples from healthy donors and cancer patients. Method: immunoSEQ multiplex PCR; TCRdb's copy keeps in-frame clones and lacks some. The sample lists under 85,000 clones, 94% occurring once. Sequenced material: blood. The receptors here all came from a woman aged 40 to 50 in good health.

Turning to this clone: The sample has other DNA sequences that encode this CDR3 too. The chain links TRBV15 to TRBJ1-1; D not resolved. This CDR3 region has 13 residues. Trimming cost V 0 bases and J 3 bases, with 5 bases left between them. Germline V CDR1 and CDR2: LNHNV, YYDKDF (reference sequence). This CDR3 reads CATSRDRYTEAFF. For the CDR3, the DNA is TGTGCCACCAGCAGAGACCGCTACACTGAAGCTTTCTTT. Together with reference TRBV15 and TRBJ1-1, the CDR3 gives the full variable domain: DAMVIQNPRYQVTQFGKPVTLSCSQTLNHNVMYWYQQKSSQAPKLLFHYYDKDFNNEADTPDNFQSRRPNTSFCFLDIRSPGLGDTAMYLCATSRDRYTEAFFGQGTRLTVV.

The chain links TRBV28 to TRBJ1-2, with TRBD1 matching 8 bases. Germline V gene lookup returns CDR1 MDHEN and CDR2 SYDVKM. This CDR3 is 14 amino acids long. Trimming removed 4 bases from V and 4 bases from J; junction bases left unmatched: 5. The CDR3 nucleotides read TGTGCCAGCAGTTCCCCCGGACAGGGCTATGGCTACACCTTC. This encodes CASSSPGQGYGYTF.

Of note for this clone: Within the sample, other DNA sequences also encode this same CDR3. This CDR3 reads CASSPAGSGYNEQFF. As DNA, the CDR3 is TGTGCCAGCAGCCCCGCGGGTAGCGGCTACAATGAGCAGTTCTTC. The J gene is TRBJ2-1, the V gene TRBV6-5, with D perhaps matching TRBD2 (6 bases). CDR1 MNHEY and CDR2 SVGAGI come from the germline V gene. V dropped 6 bases and J dropped 3 bases, with 15 bases sitting between them. This CDR3 spans 15 amino acids.

The chain carries TRBV7-9 and TRBJ2-3; 7 positions match TRBD2. The CDR3 is 16 amino acids. V shed 3 bases, J shed 0 bases, and the junction held 6 bases outside the gene matches. Germline V gene lookup returns CDR1 SEHNR and CDR2 FQNEAQ (reference sequence). The CDR3 protein is CASSFSLGGSTDTQYF. The CDR3 DNA is TGTGCCAGCAGCTTCTCCCTCGGGGGGAGCACAGATACGCAGTATTTT. Together with reference TRBV7-9 and TRBJ2-3, the CDR3 gives the full variable domain: DTGVSQNPRHKITKRGQNVTFRCDPISEHNRLYWYRQTLGQGPEFLTYFQNEAQLEKSRLLSDRFSAERPKGSFSTLEIQRTEQGDSAMYLCASSFSLGGSTDTQYFGPGTRLTVL.

This chain uses TRBV14 with TRBJ1-6, with a tentative D call TRBD1 (5 bases). Germline assignment: CDR1 SGHDN and CDR2 FVKESK. Trimming removed 4 bases at V and 7 bases at J, with 17 bases between. This CDR3 region has 16 residues. The CDR3 DNA sequence: TGTGCCAGCAGCCGTATCTTTCCGGGGGGGAATTCACCCCTCCACTTT. Its protein product is CASSRIFPGGNSPLHF.

CDR3 in DNA: TGCGCCAGCAGCCTCACAACGGCACAGTTTAGCGGGAGTACTCTCGAGCAGTACTTC. As protein: CASSLTTAQFSGSTLEQYF. The genes are TRBV4-1 and TRBJ2-7; the match to TRBD2 covers 9 bases. Looked up from germline, CDR1 is MGHRA and CDR2 is YSYEKL. The CDR3 runs to 19 residues. The trim removed 4 bases at V and 6 bases at J, leaving 22 bases unmatched.

J is TRBJ2-3 and V is TRBV18; TRBD1 agrees at 7 bases. The CDR3 runs 15 residues. CDR1 and CDR2 (germline): KGHSH, LQKENI. V lost 3 bases, J lost 5 bases, and 8 bases stayed unmatched. The CDR3 loop reads CASSPRTGVGDTQYF. CDR3 in DNA: TGTGCCAGCTCACCCCGGACAGGTGTGGGAGATACGCAGTATTTT.

This clone was found once. This chain uses TRBV5-1 with TRBJ1-2, with TRBD1 matching 7 bases. J lost 2 bases, V lost 4 bases, and 11 bases had no gene match. This CDR3 is 16 amino acids long. Germline CDR1 SGHRS, CDR2 YFSETQ. CDR3 residues: CASSPGAGGENYGYTF. The CDR3 DNA reads as TGCGCCAGCAGCCCCGGAGCAGGGGGTGAGAACTATGGCTACACCTTC.

This clone showed up just once. CDR3 sequence (DNA): TGTGCCAGCAGCCCCGGACAGACCTACGAGCAGTACTTC. This gives the protein CASSPGQTYEQYF. This sequence joins TRBV7-6 and TRBJ2-7; possible D gene TRBD1, 6 bases. The CDR3 has 13 residues. Between the trimmed V and J ends, which lost 5 bases and 2 bases, there was a span of 10 bases. Germline V CDR1 and CDR2: SGHVS, FNYEAQ. The entire variable domain, with the rest obtained from reference TRBV7-6 and TRBJ2-7, is as follows: GAGVSQSPRYKVTKRGQDVALRCDPISGHVSLYWYRQALGQGPEFLTYFNYEAQQDKSGLPNDRFSAERPEGSISTLTIQRTEQRDSAMYRCASSPGQTYEQYFGPGTRLTVT.

CDR3 protein: CASSTSGGVKGNQPQHF. As DNA, the CDR3 is TGTGCCAGTAGTACCTCGGGAGGGGTGAAGGGCAATCAGCCCCAGCATTTT. V is TRBV19 and J is TRBJ1-5; D perhaps matches TRBD1 (5 bases). Germline assignment: CDR1 LNHDA and CDR2 SQIVND (reference sequence). The CDR3 is 17 residues long. V was cut by 4 bases and J by 2 bases, with 18 bases left in between.

The chain links TRBV27 to TRBJ2-7; D gene uncertain. The V end was cut by 2 bases, the J end by 1 base, with 12 bases between. The CDR3 spans 15 residues. Looked up from germline, CDR1 is MNHEY and CDR2 is SMNVEV (reference sequence). For the CDR3, the DNA is TGTGCCAGCAGTTTAGGTGGGCACCAATCCTACGAGCAGTACTTC. This gives the protein CASSLGGHQSYEQYF.

The chain employs TRBV6-4 and TRBJ2-1, with D unresolved. The length of the CDR3 is 13 residues. V lost 3 bases and J 5 bases, leaving 8 bases between the germline ends. Looked up from germline, CDR1 is MRHNA and CDR2 is SNTAGT. The CDR3 loop is CASSDSSNNEQFF. In nucleotides, the CDR3 is TGTGCCAGCAGTGATTCGTCTAACAATGAGCAGTTCTTC.

The gene calls are TRBV9 and TRBJ1-1, with D unclear. Deletions cut 0 bases from V and 0 bases from J, with 9 bases between. CDR1 SGDLS and CDR2 YYNGEE come from the germline V gene. This CDR3 region has 15 residues. The CDR3 reads CASSVGLAVNTEAFF. The CDR3 DNA reads TGTGCCAGCAGCGTAGGTTTAGCGGTGAACACTGAAGCTTTCTTT.

V is TRBV18 and J is TRBJ1-3, with D uncertain. The germline gives CDR1 KGHSH, CDR2 LQKENI. The CDR3 contains 14 residues. With 0 bases removed from V and 6 bases from J, the gap between germline ends came to 9 bases. CDR3 amino acids: CASSPPYTSNTIYF. The CDR3 DNA is TGTGCCAGCTCACCACCGTACACCTCAAACACCATATATTTT.

The chain couples TRBV11-3 to TRBJ2-2; the D gene is possibly TRBD2 (5 bases). The V end lost 8 bases, the J end lost 9 bases, and 13 bases lay between the germline ends. Per the germline V gene, CDR1 is SGHNT and CDR2 is YENEEA. CDR3 length equals 12 residues. This CDR3 reads CASRKGGRELFF. The CDR3 DNA sequence: TGTGCCAGCCGTAAAGGAGGCCGGGAGCTGTTTTTT.

This chain uses TRBV7-6 with TRBJ2-5; D is undetermined. In germline, CDR1 is SGHVS, CDR2 FNYEAQ. The CDR3 is made up of 13 amino acids. Trimming left V 4 bases short and J 7 bases short, with 13 bases between. The CDR3 DNA sequence: TGTGCCAGCAGCTCGGAGCGCGGAACGACCCAGTACTTC. Its protein product is CASSSERGTTQYF.

The V gene is TRBV21-1, the J gene TRBJ1-2; whether TRBD1, the table's D call, matches the DNA was not checked. TRBV21-1 is listed as a pseudogene. The CDR3 runs 13 residues. The DNA for the CDR3 is TGTGCCAGCAGCAAGAGAGGGACAGAAGGCTACACCTTC. Translating gives CASSKRGTEGYTF.

This clone occurred once. The gene calls are TRBV13 and TRBJ2-1, with 8 bases matching TRBD1. CDR1 PRHDT and CDR2 FYEKMQ come from the germline V gene (reference sequence). The V gene end was trimmed by 5 bases and the J gene end by 15 bases; junction bases not matched to a gene: 12. The CDR3 contains 13 residues. The CDR3 coding sequence is TGTGCCAGCAGCACCGGACAGGGACTTTCACCGTTCTTC. It codes for CASSTGQGLSPFF.

The genes are TRBV5-1 and TRBJ1-1, with a possible D match to TRBD1 (5 bases). The CDR3 contains 16 residues. V was trimmed by 4 bases and J by 0 bases, leaving 16 bases between them. CDR1 is SGHRS and CDR2 is YFSETQ in the germline V gene. DNA of the CDR3: TGCGCCAGCAGCCAGTTCAGGGACTTCATGAACACTGAAGCTTTCTTT. It is translated as CASSQFRDFMNTEAFF.

V and J are TRBV29-1 and TRBJ1-1, with TRBD1 matching 7 bases. This CDR3 comprises 16 residues. The V and J ends lost 3 bases and 0 bases, in that order; junction bases with no gene match: 10. Germline loops: CDR1 SQVTM, CDR2 ANQGSEA. The CDR3 DNA reads TGCAGCGTTGACCCGCAGGGGGGTGTAATGAACACTGAAGCTTTCTTT. The encoded protein is CSVDPQGGVMNTEAFF.

The chain joins TRBV10-3 to TRBJ2-3; maybe TRBD2 (5 bases). Germline CDR1 reads ENHRY; CDR2 reads SYGVKD. The V and J ends lost 11 bases and 4 bases respectively, with 16 bases between them. This CDR3 contains 13 residues. The CDR3 loop is CAAGQMDPDTQYF. The CDR3 region has the DNA TGTGCCGCGGGCCAGATGGATCCAGATACGCAGTATTTT.

This chain uses TRBV3-1 (or the pseudogene TRBV3-2) with TRBJ2-3; 11 bases line up with TRBD2. This CDR3 comprises 18 residues. With V trimmed by 0 bases and J by 2 bases, 7 bases remained unmatched. The V gene's germline CDR1 is LGHDT and CDR2 YNNKEL (reference sequence). The CDR3 spells CASSQDIILAGDTDTQYF. The CDR3 region has the DNA TGTGCCAGCAGCCAAGATATTATACTAGCGGGGGACACAGATACGCAGTATTTT.

This chain joins TRBV2 and TRBJ2-3, with 7 nucleotides matching TRBD1. The CDR3 extends over 14 amino acids. J gave up 5 bases and V 4 bases, and 6 bases lay outside the gene matches. Germline V gene lookup returns CDR1 SNHLY and CDR2 FYNNEI. The CDR3 spells CASSVYRGGDTQYF. Here the CDR3 DNA reads TGTGCCAGCAGTGTGTACAGGGGTGGAGATACGCAGTATTTT.

The DNA of the CDR3 is TGTGCCAGCAGTCCAGGGACTAGCGGGGGCACAGATACGCAGTATTTT. Translation gives CASSPGTSGGTDTQYF. This sequence joins TRBV28 and TRBJ2-3, with 13 bases identical to TRBD2. The CDR3 is made up of 16 amino acids. Germline values: CDR1 MDHEN, CDR2 SYDVKM. The V gene end was trimmed by 5 bases and the J gene end by 1 base; junction bases not matched to a gene: 3.

The rearrangement uses TRBV6-5 and TRBJ2-7; 8 nucleotides line up with TRBD1. The CDR3 has 14 residues. Germline V lookup: CDR1 MNHEY, CDR2 SVGAGI. V was pared by 2 bases and J by 2 bases, with 2 bases of the junction left unmatched. CDR3: CASSYQGAAYEQYF. The CDR3, as DNA: TGTGCCAGCAGTTACCAGGGGGCTGCCTACGAGCAGTACTTC.

The chain employs TRBV5-4 and TRBJ2-1; TRBD2 aligns across 7 bases. Germline V gene data show CDR1 as SGHNT and CDR2 as YYREEE (reference sequence). The CDR3 covers 15 residues. V dropped 7 bases and J dropped 7; count of bases not matched to a gene: 14. CDR3 in amino acids: CASYPSGNLQNEQFF. CDR3 DNA: TGTGCCAGCTATCCTAGCGGTAACCTTCAAAATGAGCAGTTCTTC.

The CDR3 DNA reads as TGTGCCAGCAGCCCCTATAACGGGAGGGCCCCAGAGACCCAGTACTTC. Translating gives CASSPYNGRAPETQYF. The genes are TRBV7-6 and TRBJ2-5; 8 positions match TRBD2. V lost 5 bases and J lost 4; bases outside the gene matches: 12. This CDR3 is built from 16 residues. CDR1 and CDR2 from the germline V gene are SGHVS and FNYEAQ.

This clone was counted a single time. V gene TRBV19 combines with J gene TRBJ1-5; D unresolved. Germline loops: CDR1 LNHDA, CDR2 SQIVND (reference sequence). Deletions cut 1 base from V and 4 bases from J, with 8 bases between. The CDR3 contains 14 residues. As DNA, the CDR3 is TGTGCCAGTAGTATAGGGGGTTCGAATCAGCCCCAGCATTTT. Protein sequence: CASSIGGSNQPQHF. Full variable domain (rest looked up from reference TRBV19 and TRBJ1-5): DGGITQSPKYLFRKEGQNVTLSCEQNLNHDAMYWYRQDPGQGLRLIYYSQIVNDFQKGDIAEGYSVSREKKESFPLTVTSAQKNPTAFYLCASSIGGSNQPQHFGDGTRLSIL.

This rearrangement joins TRBV24-1 to TRBJ2-7, with 9 nucleotides matching TRBD1. The CDR3 loop spans 15 amino acids. CDR1 and CDR2 from the germline V gene are KGHDR and SFDVKD. With V trimmed by 3 bases and J by 4 bases, 6 bases remained unmatched. The CDR3 DNA follows: TGTGCCACCAGTGATGCACGGGACAGGGCATACGAGCAGTACTTC. It specifies CATSDARDRAYEQYF.

The chain uses TRBV27 and TRBJ1-2, with D tentatively TRBD1 (6 bases). Trimming removed 6 bases at V and 2 bases at J, with 13 bases between. The germline V gene has CDR1 MNHEY and CDR2 SMNVEV (reference sequence). The CDR3 consists of 14 residues. The CDR3 DNA reads as TGTGCCAGCAGCACATACAGGGAGAACTATGGCTACACCTTC. Translation gives CASSTYRENYGYTF.